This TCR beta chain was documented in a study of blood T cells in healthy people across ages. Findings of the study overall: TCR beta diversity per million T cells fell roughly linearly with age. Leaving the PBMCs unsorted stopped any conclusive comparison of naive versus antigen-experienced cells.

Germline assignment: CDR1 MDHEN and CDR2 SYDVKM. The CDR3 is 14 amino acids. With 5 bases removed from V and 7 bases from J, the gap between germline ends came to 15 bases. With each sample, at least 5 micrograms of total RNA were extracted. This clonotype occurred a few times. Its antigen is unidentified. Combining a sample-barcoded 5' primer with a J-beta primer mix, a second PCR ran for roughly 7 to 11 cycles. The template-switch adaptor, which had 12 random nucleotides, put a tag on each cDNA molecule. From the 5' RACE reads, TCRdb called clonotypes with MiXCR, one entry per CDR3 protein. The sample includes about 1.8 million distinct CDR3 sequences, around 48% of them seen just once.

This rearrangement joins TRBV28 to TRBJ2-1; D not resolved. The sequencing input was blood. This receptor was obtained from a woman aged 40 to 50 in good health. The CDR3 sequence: CASSPLTSRNEQFF. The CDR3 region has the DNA TGTGCCAGCAGTCCCCTGACCTCTAGGAATGAGCAGTTCTTC.